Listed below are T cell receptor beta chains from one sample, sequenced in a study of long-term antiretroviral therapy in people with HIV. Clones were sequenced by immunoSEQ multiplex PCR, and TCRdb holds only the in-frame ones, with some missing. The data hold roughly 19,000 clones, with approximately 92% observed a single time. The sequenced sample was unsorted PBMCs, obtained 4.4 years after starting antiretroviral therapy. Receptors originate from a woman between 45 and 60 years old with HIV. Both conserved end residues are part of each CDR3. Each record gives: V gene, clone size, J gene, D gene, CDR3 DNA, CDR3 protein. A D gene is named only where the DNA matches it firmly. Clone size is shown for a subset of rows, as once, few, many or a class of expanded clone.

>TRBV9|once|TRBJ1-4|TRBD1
TGTGCCAGCAGCGTAGGGCGGGGCAGGGGGCAAAAACTGTTTTTT
CASSVGRGRGQKLFF
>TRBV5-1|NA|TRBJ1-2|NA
TGCGCCAGCAGCACACGGAATCCCAGGGGCCATGGCTACACCTTC
CASSTRNPRGHGYTF
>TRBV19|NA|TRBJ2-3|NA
TGTGCCAGTAGTATAGGGGCCCGGACAGCAGATACGCAGTATTTT
CASSIGARTADTQYF
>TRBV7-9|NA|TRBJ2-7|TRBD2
TGTGCCAGCAGCTTACTAGCGGGGGGTCGACACGAGCAGTACTTC
CASSLLAGGRHEQYF
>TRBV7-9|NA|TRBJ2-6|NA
TGTGCCAGCAGCTTAGCTGGGGCCAACGTCCTGACTTTC
CASSLAGANVLTF
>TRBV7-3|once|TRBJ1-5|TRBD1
TGTGCCAGCAGCTTTTATCCGGGACAGGGATTTGGTCAGCCCCAGCATTTT
CASSFYPGQGFGQPQHF
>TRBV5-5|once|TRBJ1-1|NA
TGTGCCAGCAGCCAAATAGGACAGATTGACACTGAAGCTTTCTTT
CASSQIGQIDTEAFF
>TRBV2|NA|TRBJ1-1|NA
TGTGCCAGCAGTGAAAAATTTAGGGGAGGATTCAACACTGAAGCTTTCTTT
CASSEKFRGGFNTEAFF
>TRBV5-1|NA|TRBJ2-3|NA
TGCGCCAGCACGTGGGGGGCTGTGGGCACAGATACGCAGTATTTT
CASTWGAVGTDTQYF
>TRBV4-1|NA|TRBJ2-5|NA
TGCGCCAGCAGCCAAGGGCGAGGTGGAGAGACCCAGTACTTC
CASSQGRGGETQYF
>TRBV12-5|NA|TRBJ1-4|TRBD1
TGTGCTAGTGGACCAGGGGGCGCGAGAGAAAAACTGTTTTTT
CASGPGGAREKLFF